The T cell receptor beta chain described here comes from a study of CD8 T cells in ankylosing spondylitis. Between the trimmed V and J ends, which lost 0 bases and 0 bases, there was a span of 7 bases. The CDR3 spans 15 residues. Germline V gene data show CDR1 as MNHNS and CDR2 as SASEGT. Whole-study findings and limits: Within ankylosing spondylitis blood, a TCR beta motif made up of eight highly homologous variants appeared to be characteristic. Matched ankylosing spondylitis synovial fluid reportedly contained a significantly enriched population of disease-linked clones. In peripheral blood, disease-linked CD8+ clones occurred at relatively low frequencies. Reactive arthritis synovial fluid and blood previously showed some of these motif variants.

It was by quantitative 5'-RACE with molecular barcodes that TCR beta libraries were made. One entry per CDR3 protein, called by TCRdb with MiXCR from the 5' RACE reads. The table records 650,000 to 800,000 distinct CDR3 sequences, 19% of them present only once. This clonotype has only a few counts. Its antigen is not known. The origin of this receptor is a male donor with ankylosing spondylitis. The sample consisted of blood, either unsorted or a sorted T cell fraction (not recorded which). The chain uses TRBV6-1 and TRBJ2-3, with D perhaps matching TRBD1 (6 bases). This chain's CDR3 is CASSEADSSTDTQYF. In DNA form, the CDR3 reads TGTGCCAGCAGTGAAGCGGACAGTAGCACAGATACGCAGTATTTT.